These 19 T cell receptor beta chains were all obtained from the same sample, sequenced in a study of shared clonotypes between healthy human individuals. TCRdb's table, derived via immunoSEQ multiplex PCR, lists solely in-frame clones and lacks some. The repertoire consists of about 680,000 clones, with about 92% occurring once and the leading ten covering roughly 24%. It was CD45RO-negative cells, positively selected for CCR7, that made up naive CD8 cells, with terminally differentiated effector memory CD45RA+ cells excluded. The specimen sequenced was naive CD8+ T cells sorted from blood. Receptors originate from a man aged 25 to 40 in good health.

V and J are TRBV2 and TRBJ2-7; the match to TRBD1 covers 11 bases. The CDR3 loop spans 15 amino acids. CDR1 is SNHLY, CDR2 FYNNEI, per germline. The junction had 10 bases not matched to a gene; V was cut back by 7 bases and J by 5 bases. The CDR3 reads CASTPDRGRFHEQYF. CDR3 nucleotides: TGTGCCAGCACCCCGGACAGGGGGCGATTCCACGAGCAGTACTTC.

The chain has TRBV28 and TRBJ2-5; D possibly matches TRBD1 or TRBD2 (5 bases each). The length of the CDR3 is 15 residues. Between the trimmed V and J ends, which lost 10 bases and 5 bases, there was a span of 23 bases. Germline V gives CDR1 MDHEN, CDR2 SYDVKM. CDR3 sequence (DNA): TGTGCCACCCGAGGGGACGGAACCGTGGGGGAGACCCAGTACTTC. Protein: CATRGDGTVGETQYF.

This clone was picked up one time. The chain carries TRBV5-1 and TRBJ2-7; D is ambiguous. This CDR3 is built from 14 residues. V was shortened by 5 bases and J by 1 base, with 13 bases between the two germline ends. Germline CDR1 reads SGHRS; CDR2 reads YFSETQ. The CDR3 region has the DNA TGCGCCAGCAGGTCTGAGTTCGGGTCCTACGAGCAGTACTTC. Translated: CASRSEFGSYEQYF.

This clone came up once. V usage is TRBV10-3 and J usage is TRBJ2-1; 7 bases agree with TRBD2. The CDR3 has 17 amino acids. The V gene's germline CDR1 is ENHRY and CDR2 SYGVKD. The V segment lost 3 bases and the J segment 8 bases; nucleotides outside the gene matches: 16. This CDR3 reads CAISDEGPVTGGHEQFF. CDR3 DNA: TGTGCCATCAGTGATGAGGGGCCTGTGACGGGAGGCCATGAGCAGTTCTTC.

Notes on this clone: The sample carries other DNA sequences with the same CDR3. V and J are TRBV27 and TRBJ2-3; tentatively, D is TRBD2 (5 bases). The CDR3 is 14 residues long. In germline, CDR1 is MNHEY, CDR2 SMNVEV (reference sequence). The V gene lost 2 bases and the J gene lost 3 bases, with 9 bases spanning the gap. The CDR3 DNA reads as TGTGCCAGCAGTTTACTAGCCCCTACAGATACGCAGTATTTT. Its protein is CASSLLAPTDTQYF.

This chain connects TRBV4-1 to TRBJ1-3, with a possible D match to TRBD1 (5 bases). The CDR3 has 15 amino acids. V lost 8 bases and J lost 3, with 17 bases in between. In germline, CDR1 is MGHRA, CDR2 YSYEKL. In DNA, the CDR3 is TGCGCCAGCGGTCTGAAGGGGCTGGATGGAAACACCATATATTTT. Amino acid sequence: CASGLKGLDGNTIYF.

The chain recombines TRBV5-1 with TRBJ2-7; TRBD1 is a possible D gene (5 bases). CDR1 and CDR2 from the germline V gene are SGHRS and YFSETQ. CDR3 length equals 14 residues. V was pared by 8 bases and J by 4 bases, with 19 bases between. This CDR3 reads CASQAQGRSYEQYF. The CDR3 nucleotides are TGCGCCAGTCAGGCGCAGGGTCGTAGTTACGAGCAGTACTTC.

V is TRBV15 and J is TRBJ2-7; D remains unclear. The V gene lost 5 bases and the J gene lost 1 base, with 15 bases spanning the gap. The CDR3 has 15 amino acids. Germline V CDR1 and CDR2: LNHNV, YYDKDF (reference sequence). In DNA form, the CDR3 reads TGTGCCACCAGCGACCATCGGAGCGTGTCCTACGAGCAGTACTTC. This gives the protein CATSDHRSVSYEQYF.

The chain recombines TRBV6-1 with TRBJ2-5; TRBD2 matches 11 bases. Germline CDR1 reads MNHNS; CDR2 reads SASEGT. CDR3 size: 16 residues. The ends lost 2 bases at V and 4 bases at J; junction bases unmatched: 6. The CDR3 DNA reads TGTGCCAGCAGTGAATTTAGGCTAGCGGGAGGAGAGACCCAGTACTTC. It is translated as CASSEFRLAGGETQYF.

The CDR3 here is CATSRTDRDRSSYNEQFF. The DNA for the CDR3 is TGTGCCACCAGCAGGACAGACCGGGACCGGAGCTCCTACAATGAGCAGTTCTTC. The J gene is TRBJ2-1, the V gene TRBV15; the D gene could be TRBD1 or TRBD2 (5 bases each). This CDR3 region has 18 residues. CDR1 and CDR2 (germline): LNHNV, YYDKDF (reference sequence). V lost 3 bases and J lost 0, with 18 bases in between.

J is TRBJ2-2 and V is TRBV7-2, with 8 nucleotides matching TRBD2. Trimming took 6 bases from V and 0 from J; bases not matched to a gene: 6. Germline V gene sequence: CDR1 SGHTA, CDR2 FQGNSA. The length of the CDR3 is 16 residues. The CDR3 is CASRPRGGPNTGELFF. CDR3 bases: TGTGCCAGCAGGCCCCGGGGGGGACCGAACACCGGGGAGCTGTTTTTT.

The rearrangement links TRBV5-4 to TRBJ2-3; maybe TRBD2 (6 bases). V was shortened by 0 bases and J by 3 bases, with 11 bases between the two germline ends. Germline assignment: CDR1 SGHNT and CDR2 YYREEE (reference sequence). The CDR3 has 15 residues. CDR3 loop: CASSLDGGETDTQYF. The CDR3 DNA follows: TGTGCCAGCAGCTTGGATGGCGGGGAGACAGATACGCAGTATTTT.

CDR3 protein: CASSLSLAGAGNEQFF. The CDR3 DNA reads as TGCGCCAGCAGCTTGAGCCTAGCGGGAGCGGGGAATGAGCAGTTCTTC. This chain uses TRBV5-1 with TRBJ2-1, with 10 bases identical to TRBD2. CDR3 length equals 16 residues. CDR1 SGHRS and CDR2 YFSETQ come from the germline V gene. V was pared by 1 base and J by 7 bases, with 8 bases of the junction left unmatched.

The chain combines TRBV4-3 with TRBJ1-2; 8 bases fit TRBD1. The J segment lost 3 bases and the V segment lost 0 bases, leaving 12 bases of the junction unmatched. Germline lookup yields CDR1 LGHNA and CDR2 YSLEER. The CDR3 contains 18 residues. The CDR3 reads CASSQDWGQALEDYGYTF. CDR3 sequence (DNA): TGCGCCAGCAGCCAAGATTGGGGACAGGCCTTAGAAGACTATGGCTACACCTTC.

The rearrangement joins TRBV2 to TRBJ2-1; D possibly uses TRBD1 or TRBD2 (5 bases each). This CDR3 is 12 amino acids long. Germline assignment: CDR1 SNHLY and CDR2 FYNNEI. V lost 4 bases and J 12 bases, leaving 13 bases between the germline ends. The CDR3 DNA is TGTGCCAGCAGTGGGGACGGCCCTAGGCAGTTCTTC. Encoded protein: CASSGDGPRQFF.

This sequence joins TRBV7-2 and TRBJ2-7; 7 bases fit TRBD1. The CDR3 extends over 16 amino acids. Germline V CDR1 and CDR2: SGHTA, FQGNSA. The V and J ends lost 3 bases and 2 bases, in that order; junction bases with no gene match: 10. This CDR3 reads CASSFIGGGKTYEQYF. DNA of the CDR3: TGTGCCAGCAGCTTTATAGGGGGCGGTAAAACCTACGAGCAGTACTTC.

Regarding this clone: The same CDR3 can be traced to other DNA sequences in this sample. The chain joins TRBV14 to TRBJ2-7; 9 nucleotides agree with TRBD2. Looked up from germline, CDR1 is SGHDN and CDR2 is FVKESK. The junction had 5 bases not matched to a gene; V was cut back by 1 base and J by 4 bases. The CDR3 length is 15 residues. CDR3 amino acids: CASSQGSGGAYEQYF. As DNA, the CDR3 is TGTGCCAGCAGCCAAGGTAGCGGGGGAGCATACGAGCAGTACTTC.

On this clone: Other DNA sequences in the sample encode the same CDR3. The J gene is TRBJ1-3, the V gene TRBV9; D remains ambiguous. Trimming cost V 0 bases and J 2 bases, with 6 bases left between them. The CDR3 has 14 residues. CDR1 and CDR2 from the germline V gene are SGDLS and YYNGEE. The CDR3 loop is CASSVVGTGNTIYF. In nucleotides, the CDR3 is TGTGCCAGCAGCGTAGTAGGGACTGGAAACACCATATATTTT.

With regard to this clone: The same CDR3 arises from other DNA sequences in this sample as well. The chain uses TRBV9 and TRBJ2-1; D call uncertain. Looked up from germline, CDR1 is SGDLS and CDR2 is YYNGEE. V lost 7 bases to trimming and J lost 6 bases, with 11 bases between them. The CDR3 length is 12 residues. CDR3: CASGPPGNEQFF. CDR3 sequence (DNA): TGTGCCAGCGGCCCTCCGGGCAATGAGCAGTTCTTC.